This T cell receptor (beta chain) was documented in a study of T cell clonality in common variable immunodeficiency. Findings of the study overall: Fewer deletions and N-nucleotide insertions were reportedly seen in common variable immunodeficiency TCR beta sequences.

A few counts support this clone. Its antigen is not identified. The read gets to within 3 residues of the CDR3 end, and the germline J gene fills in the rest. The repertoire was sequenced with immunoSEQ multiplex PCR; TCRdb's copy has only in-frame clones and lacks some. Listed for the sample are over 30,000 clones, none seen a single time. CDR1 KGHSH and CDR2 LQKENI come from the germline V gene. Trimming removed 5 bases from V and 3 bases from J; junction bases left unmatched: 6. The CDR3 has 14 amino acids. This TCR came from a human donor with common variable immunodeficiency. Source material: peripheral blood mononuclear cells. The rearrangement links TRBV18 to TRBJ1-1, with 7 nucleotides matching TRBD1. Incomplete CDR3 DNA: TGTGCCAGCTCAGGAGGGGGCGCGGACACTGAA. It encodes CASSGGGADTE. In full, the CDR3 is CASSGGGADTEAFF.